The 12 T cell receptor beta chains presented below share a single source sample, sequenced in a study of radiotherapy plus CTLA-4 blockade in lung cancer (dated by TCRdb to 2016 to 2019). Library construction relied on the immunoSEQ multiplex PCR assay. This immuneACCESS table, as held by TCRdb, lists in-frame sequences with V and J called but not all clones. Of the missing ones, under half trace to an unresolved V gene in checked studies; the others have no known cause. For this sample there are roughly 48,000 clones; around 76% appear just once. Clones ranked in the top ten supply around 8% of the sample. Sequenced material: peripheral blood, taken from a patient treated with radiotherapy plus ipilimumab. The receptors were sampled from a human donor with non-small cell lung cancer who had stable disease on radiotherapy plus ipilimumab.

This chain joins TRBV11-3 and TRBJ1-1; 7 bases fit TRBD1. V trimming: 1 base; J trimming: 5 bases; junction bases outside the gene matches: 7. This CDR3 comprises 15 residues. CDR1 and CDR2 from the germline V gene are SGHNT and YENEEA. The CDR3 region has the DNA TGTGCCAGCAGCTTAGGAGACAGGGAGGGGACTGAAGCTTTCTTT. Protein sequence: CASSLGDREGTEAFF.

The chain joins TRBV6-1 to TRBJ1-1; D not resolved. The germline V gene encodes CDR1 MNHNS and CDR2 SASEGT. This CDR3 is 13 amino acids long. With 3 bases removed from V and 4 bases from J, the gap between germline ends came to 9 bases. CDR3 coding DNA: TGTGCCAGCAGTGATCAGGAGCCCACTGAAGCTTTCTTT. Translation gives CASSDQEPTEAFF.

This rearrangement joins TRBV27 to TRBJ1-2; 8 bases match TRBD1. Germline assignment: CDR1 MNHEY and CDR2 SMNVEV (reference sequence). The CDR3 has 14 residues. J was trimmed by 8 bases and V by 2 bases; bases with no gene match: 7. The CDR3 nucleotides read TGTGCCAGCAGTTTAAACAGGGGGGTTAGAGGCTACACCTTC. Its protein product is CASSLNRGVRGYTF.

The rearrangement joins TRBV11-2 to TRBJ2-5; the match to TRBD1 covers 7 bases. The J call is doubtful: the DNA matches TRBJ2-7 better. This CDR3 is 14 amino acids long. Germline CDR1 SGHAT, CDR2 FQNNGV. CDR3 protein: CASSLWDSSYEQYF. The CDR3 nucleotides read TGTGCCAGCAGCCTGTGGGACAGCTCCTACGAGCAGTACTTC.

This chain connects TRBV7-6 to TRBJ1-1, with 7 positions matching TRBD1. Germline lookup yields CDR1 SGHVS and CDR2 FNYEAQ. The CDR3 totals 15 residues. The V and J ends lost 0 bases and 5 bases, in that order; junction bases with no gene match: 6. The CDR3 DNA reads as TGTGCCAGCAGCTTAGCTCAGGGGGGCGAAACTGAAGCTTTCTTT. This encodes CASSLAQGGETEAFF.

The genes are TRBV9 and TRBJ2-5; 7 positions agree with TRBD1. The CDR3 length is 15 residues. V lost 7 bases to trimming and J lost 3 bases; unmatched junction nucleotides: 12. The V gene's germline CDR1 is SGDLS and CDR2 YYNGEE. For the CDR3, the DNA is TGTGCCAGCGGAACATCCGGGACAGCTAAAGAGACCCAGTACTTC. This translates into CASGTSGTAKETQYF.

The chain carries TRBV5-1 and TRBJ1-3; no clear D gene. Germline V lookup: CDR1 SGHRS, CDR2 YFSETQ. The CDR3 length is 12 residues. Trimming cost V 6 bases and J 2 bases, with 6 bases left between them. CDR3 sequence reads: CASTEAGNTIYF. CDR3 sequence (DNA): TGCGCCAGCACGGAAGCTGGAAACACCATATATTTT.

In this sample, this clone turned up a few times. V and J are TRBV9 and TRBJ1-1, with a tentative D call TRBD1 (6 bases). V was cut by 0 bases and J by 8 bases, with 8 bases left in between. The germline V gene has CDR1 SGDLS and CDR2 YYNGEE. The CDR3 is 12 residues long. The CDR3 spells CASSVGTGEAFF. CDR3 coding DNA: TGTGCCAGCAGCGTAGGTACAGGGGAAGCTTTCTTT.

The CDR3 is CASSVGDKAYEQYV. In DNA form, the CDR3 reads TGTGCCAGCAGTGTTGGGGACAAAGCCTACGAGCAGTACGTC. This chain links TRBV2 with TRBJ2-7; TRBD1 might be the D (6 bases). CDR3 length equals 14 residues. Germline loops: CDR1 SNHLY, CDR2 FYNNEI. V gave up 4 bases and J gave up 2 bases, with 12 bases separating them.

The rearrangement joins TRBV11-3 to TRBJ1-3; perhaps TRBD1 as D (5 bases). Trimming left V 3 bases short and J 3 bases short, with 9 bases between. This CDR3 spans 14 amino acids. Germline CDR1 and CDR2: SGHNT and YENEEA. The chain's CDR3 is CASSFGAGGNTIYF. The CDR3 DNA is TGTGCCAGCAGCTTCGGGGCCGGTGGAAACACCATATATTTT.

The chain carries TRBV30 and TRBJ1-5, with TRBD1 as a possible D gene (6 bases). Trimming took off 2 bases at V and 3 bases at J, with 11 bases between the two ends. Germline V lookup: CDR1 GTSNPN, CDR2 SVGIG (reference sequence). This CDR3 is 14 amino acids long. The CDR3: CAWSSGDFNQPQHF. The CDR3, as DNA: TGTGCCTGGAGTTCAGGGGATTTCAATCAGCCCCAGCATTTT.

The chain joins TRBV30 to TRBJ2-7; 7 nucleotides line up with TRBD1. The CDR3 sequence is 15 residues long. Germline values: CDR1 GTSNPN, CDR2 SVGIG (reference sequence). V lost 4 bases to trimming and J lost 4 bases; unmatched junction nucleotides: 13. In DNA form, the CDR3 reads TGTGCCTGGAATCTTCCGGCAGGGGGTAGATACGAGCAGTACTTC. Translation: CAWNLPAGGRYEQYF.